This T cell receptor (beta chain) is from a study of control samples from healthy donors and cancer patients. Using immunoSEQ multiplex PCR, the repertoire was profiled, and TCRdb retains in-frame clones only, with some absent. The sample yields about 180,000 clones, approximately 92% seen once. The CDR3 is 13 amino acids. Germline V gene sequence: CDR1 SQVTM, CDR2 ANQGSEA. V lost 7 bases, J lost 0 bases, and 12 bases lay in between. This TCR was sampled from a man under 40 in good health. The chain has TRBV29-1 and TRBJ1-1, with TRBD1 as a possible D gene (6 bases). Sample: blood. The CDR3 here is CSGSGHLNTEAFF. For the CDR3, the DNA is TGCAGCGGATCGGGACACCTGAACACTGAAGCTTTCTTT.